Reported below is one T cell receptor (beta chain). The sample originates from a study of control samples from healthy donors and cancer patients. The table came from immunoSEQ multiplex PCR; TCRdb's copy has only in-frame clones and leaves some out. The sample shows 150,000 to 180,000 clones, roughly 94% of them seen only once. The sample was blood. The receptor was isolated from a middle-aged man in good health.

CDR3 sequence reads: CASSLGLAGGLAGANVLTF. The DNA of the CDR3 is TGTGCCAGCAGCTTAGGGCTAGCGGGGGGGCTTGCTGGGGCCAACGTCCTGACTTTC. The chain links TRBV7-2 to TRBJ2-6; 12 nucleotides match TRBD2. The CDR3 is made up of 19 amino acids. CDR1 and CDR2 (germline): SGHTA, FQGNSA. V lost 1 base and J lost 2; bases outside the gene matches: 6.